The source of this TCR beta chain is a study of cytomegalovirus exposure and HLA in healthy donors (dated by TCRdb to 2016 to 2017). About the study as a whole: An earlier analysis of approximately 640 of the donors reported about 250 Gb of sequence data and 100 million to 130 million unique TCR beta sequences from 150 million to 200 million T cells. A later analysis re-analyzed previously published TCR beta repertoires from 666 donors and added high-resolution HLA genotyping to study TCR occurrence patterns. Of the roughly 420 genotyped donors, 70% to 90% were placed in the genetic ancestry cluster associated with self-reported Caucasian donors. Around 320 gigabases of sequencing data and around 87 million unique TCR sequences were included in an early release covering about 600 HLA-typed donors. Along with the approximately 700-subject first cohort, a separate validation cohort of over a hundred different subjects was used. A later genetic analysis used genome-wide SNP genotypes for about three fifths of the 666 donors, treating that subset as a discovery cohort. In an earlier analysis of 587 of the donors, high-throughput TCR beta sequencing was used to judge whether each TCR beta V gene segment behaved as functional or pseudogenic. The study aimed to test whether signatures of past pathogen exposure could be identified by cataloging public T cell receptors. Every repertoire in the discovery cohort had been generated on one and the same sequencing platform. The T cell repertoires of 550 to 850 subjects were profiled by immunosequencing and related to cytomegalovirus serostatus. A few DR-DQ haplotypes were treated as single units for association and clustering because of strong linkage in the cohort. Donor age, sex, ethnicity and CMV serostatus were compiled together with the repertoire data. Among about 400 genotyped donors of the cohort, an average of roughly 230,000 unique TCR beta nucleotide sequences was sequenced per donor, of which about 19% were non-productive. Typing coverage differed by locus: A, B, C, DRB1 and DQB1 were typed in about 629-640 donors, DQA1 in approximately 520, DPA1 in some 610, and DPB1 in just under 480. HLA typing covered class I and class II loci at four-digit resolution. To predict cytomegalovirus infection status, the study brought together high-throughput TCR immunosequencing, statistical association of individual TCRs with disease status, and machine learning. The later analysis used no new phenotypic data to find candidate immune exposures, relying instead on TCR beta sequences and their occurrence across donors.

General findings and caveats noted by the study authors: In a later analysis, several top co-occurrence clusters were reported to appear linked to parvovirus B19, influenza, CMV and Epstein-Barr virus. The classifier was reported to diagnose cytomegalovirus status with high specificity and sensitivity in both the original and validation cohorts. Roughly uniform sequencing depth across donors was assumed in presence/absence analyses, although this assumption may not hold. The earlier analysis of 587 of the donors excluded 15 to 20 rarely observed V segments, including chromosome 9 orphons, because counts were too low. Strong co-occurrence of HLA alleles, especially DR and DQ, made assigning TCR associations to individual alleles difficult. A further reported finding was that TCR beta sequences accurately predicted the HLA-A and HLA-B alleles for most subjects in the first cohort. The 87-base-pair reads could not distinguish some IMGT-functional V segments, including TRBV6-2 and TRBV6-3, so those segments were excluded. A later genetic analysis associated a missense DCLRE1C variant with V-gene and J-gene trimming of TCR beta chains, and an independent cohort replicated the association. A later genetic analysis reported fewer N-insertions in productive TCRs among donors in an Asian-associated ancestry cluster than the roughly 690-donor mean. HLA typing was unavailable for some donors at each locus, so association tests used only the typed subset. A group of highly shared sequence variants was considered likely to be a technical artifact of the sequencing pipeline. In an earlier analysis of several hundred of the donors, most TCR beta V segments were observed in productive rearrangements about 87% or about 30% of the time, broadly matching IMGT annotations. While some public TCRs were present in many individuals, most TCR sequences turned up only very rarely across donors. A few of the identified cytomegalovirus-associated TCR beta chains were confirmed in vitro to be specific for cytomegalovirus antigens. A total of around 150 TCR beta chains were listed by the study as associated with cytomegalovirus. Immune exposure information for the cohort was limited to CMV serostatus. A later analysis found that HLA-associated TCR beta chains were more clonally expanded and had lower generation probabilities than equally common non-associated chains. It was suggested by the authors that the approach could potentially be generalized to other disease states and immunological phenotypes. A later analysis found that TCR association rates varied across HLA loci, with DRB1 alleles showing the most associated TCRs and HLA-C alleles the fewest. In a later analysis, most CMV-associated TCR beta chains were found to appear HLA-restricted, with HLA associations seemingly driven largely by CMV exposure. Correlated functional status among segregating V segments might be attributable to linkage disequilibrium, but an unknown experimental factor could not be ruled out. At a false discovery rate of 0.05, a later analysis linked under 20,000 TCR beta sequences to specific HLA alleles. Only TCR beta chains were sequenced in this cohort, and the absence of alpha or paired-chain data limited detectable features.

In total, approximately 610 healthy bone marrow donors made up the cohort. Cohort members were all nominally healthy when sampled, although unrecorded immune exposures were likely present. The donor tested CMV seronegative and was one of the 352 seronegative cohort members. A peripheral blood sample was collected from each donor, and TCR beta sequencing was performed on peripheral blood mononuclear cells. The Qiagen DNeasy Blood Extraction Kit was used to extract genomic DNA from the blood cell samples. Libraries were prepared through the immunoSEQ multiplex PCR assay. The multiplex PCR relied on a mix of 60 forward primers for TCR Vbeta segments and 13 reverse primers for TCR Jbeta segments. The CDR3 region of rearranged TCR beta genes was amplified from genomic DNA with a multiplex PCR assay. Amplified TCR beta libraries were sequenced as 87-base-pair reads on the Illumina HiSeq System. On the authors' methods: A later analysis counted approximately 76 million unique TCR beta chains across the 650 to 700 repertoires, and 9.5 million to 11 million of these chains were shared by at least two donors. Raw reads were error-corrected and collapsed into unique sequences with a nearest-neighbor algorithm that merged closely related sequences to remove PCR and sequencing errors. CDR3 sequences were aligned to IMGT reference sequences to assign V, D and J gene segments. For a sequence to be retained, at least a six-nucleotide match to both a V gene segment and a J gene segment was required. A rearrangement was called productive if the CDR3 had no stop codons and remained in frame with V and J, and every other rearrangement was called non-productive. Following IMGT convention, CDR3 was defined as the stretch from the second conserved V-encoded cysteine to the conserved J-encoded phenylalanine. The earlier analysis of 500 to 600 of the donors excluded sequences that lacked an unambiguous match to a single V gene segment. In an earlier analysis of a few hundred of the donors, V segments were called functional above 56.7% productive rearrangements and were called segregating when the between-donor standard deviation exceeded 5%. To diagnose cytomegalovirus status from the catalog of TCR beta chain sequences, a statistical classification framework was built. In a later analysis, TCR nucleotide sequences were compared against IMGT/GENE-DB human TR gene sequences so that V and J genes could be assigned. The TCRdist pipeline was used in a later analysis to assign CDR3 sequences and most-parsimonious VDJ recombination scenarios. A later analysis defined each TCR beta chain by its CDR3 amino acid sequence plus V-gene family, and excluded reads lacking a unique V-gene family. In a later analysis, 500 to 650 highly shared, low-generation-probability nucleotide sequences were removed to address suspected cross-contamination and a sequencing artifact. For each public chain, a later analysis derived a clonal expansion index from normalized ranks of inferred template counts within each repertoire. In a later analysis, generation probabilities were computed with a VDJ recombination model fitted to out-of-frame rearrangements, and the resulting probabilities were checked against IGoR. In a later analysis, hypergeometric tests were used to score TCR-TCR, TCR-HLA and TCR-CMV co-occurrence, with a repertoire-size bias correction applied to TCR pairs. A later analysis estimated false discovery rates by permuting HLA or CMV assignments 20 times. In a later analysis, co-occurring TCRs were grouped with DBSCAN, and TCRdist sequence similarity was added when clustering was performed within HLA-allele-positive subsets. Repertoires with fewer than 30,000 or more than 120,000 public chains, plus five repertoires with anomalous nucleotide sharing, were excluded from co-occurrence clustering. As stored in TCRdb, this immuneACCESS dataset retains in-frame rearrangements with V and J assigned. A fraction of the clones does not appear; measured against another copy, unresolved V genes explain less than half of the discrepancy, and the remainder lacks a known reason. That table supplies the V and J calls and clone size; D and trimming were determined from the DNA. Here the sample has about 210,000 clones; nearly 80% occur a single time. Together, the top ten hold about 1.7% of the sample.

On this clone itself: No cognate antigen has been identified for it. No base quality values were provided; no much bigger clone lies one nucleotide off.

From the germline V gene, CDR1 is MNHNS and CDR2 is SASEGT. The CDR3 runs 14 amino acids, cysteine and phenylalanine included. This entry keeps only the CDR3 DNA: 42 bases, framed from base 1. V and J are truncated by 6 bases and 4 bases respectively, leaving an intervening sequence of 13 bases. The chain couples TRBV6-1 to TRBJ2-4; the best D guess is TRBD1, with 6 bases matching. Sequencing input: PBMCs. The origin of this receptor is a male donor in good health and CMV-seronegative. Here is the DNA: TGTGCCAGCAGACCGGACAGAACTAAAAACATTCAGTACTTC. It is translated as CASRPDRTKNIQYF.